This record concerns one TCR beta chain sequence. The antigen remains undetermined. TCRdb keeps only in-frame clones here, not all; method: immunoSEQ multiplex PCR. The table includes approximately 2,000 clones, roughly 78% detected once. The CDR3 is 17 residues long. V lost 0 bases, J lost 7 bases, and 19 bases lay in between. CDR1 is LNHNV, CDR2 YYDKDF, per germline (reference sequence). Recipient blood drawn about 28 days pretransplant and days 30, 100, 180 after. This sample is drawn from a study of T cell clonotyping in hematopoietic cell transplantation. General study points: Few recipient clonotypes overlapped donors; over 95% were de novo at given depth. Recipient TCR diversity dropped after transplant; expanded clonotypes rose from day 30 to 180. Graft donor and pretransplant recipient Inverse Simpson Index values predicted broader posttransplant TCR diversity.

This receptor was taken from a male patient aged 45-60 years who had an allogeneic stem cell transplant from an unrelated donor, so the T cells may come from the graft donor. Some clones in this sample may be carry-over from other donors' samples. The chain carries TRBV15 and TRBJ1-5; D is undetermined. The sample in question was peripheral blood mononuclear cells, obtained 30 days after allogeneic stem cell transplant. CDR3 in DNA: TGTGCCACCAGCAGAGATTCTTATACGACGGCCCAACAGCCCCAGCATTTT. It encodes CATSRDSYTTAQQPQHF.